This note documents a single TCR beta chain sequence. Cells designated naive CD8 were CD45RO-negative and were positively selected for CCR7, with terminally differentiated effector memory CD45RA+ cells excluded. Healthy adults negative for HIV, lacking recent acute infections or vaccinations, served as donors. In the authors' workflow: ImmunoSEQ output held junction-only sequences without quality scores, so filtering differed. TCRdb's copy holds only in-frame clones and misses some; the assay was immunoSEQ multiplex PCR. Clone size and V and J calls were adopted from that table, with D and trimming inferred from the DNA. The table lists hundreds of thousands of clones, about 92% of them singletons. The data were taken from a study of shared clonotypes between healthy human individuals. Study overall: Donors, aged 18 to 49, were two women and three men.

Germline V gene lookup returns CDR1 SNHLY and CDR2 FYNNEI. The V gene end was trimmed by 6 bases and the J gene end by 10 bases; junction bases not matched to a gene: 12. The CDR3 has 14 residues. The receptor comes from a man younger than 45 in good health. Sequencing was carried out using naive CD8+ T cells sorted from blood. The V call is TRBV2, the J call TRBJ2-7, with TRBD1 matching 10 bases. In DNA, the CDR3 is TGTGCCAGCAGGGAGGGACAGGGGACCCTCGGACAGTACTTC. This encodes CASREGQGTLGQYF.